This TCR beta chain was identified in a study of PD-1 blockade in classical Hodgkin lymphoma. The V gene lost 1 base and the J gene lost 3 bases, with 6 bases spanning the gap. Germline values: CDR1 SGHVS, CDR2 FQNEAQ. This CDR3 contains 13 residues. The table came from immunoSEQ multiplex PCR; TCRdb's copy has only in-frame clones and leaves some out. Of approximately 9,300 clones listed, approximately 90% are singletons. Study-level results: The causes of the repertoire differences, possibly disease activity or prior therapy, remain undefined.

Worth noting for this clone: Antigen: not known.

Stated time point: newly diagnosed, previously untreated cHL patient sample. CD8+ T cell isolation from thawed PBMCs was performed by magnetic negative selection. The clonotype originates from a human donor with classical Hodgkin lymphoma. The chain recombines TRBV7-8 with TRBJ1-1; D gene uncertain. Specimen: CD8+ T cells from blood. CDR3 sequence reads: CASSLETDTEAFF. CDR3 coding DNA: TGTGCCAGCAGCTTAGAAACAGACACTGAAGCTTTCTTT.